These 27 T cell receptor beta chains share one sample of origin, sequenced in a study of cytomegalovirus exposure and HLA in healthy donors. It was with 60 Vbeta and 13 Jbeta primers that the PCR ran. Only in-frame clones appear in the TCRdb table, and some are missing; sequencing was by immunoSEQ multiplex PCR. Here the sample table reports 100,000 to 150,000 clones. The sequenced sample was PBMCs. The receptors were gathered from a man aged 18 to 35 in good health and CMV-seronegative.

The chain has TRBV28 and TRBJ1-2, with D unresolved. This CDR3 has 13 residues. CDR1 MDHEN and CDR2 SYDVKM come from the germline V gene. With 2 bases removed from V and 2 bases from J, the gap between germline ends came to 6 bases. This CDR3 reads CASSLGGNYGYTF. In DNA, the CDR3 is TGTGCCAGCAGTTTAGGAGGGAACTATGGCTACACCTTC.

The chain employs TRBV10-3 and TRBJ1-1; weak D call: TRBD1 (6 bases). This CDR3 is 14 amino acids long. Trimming took 4 bases from V and 8 from J, leaving 17 bases between them. Looked up from germline, CDR1 is ENHRY and CDR2 is SYGVKD. The DNA for the CDR3 is TGTGCCATCAGTGGGTCGAGGGACAAAGTAGAAGCTTTCTTT. This encodes CAISGSRDKVEAFF.

This chain links TRBV9 with TRBJ1-1; TRBD1 agrees at 9 bases. This CDR3 is 16 amino acids long. Germline trimming cut 3 bases from V and 4 bases from J; bases unmatched to any gene: 10. Per germline, CDR1 SGDLS and CDR2 YYNGEE. The CDR3: CASSEQVPGQGTEAFF. DNA of the CDR3: TGTGCCAGCAGCGAACAAGTCCCGGGACAGGGCACTGAAGCTTTCTTT.

V usage is TRBV11-2 and J usage is TRBJ1-6, with TRBD1 as a possible D gene (6 bases). The V and J ends lost 5 bases and 7 bases respectively, with 15 bases between them. The germline CDR1 and CDR2 sequences are SGHAT and FQNNGV. The CDR3 is 15 residues long. The CDR3, as DNA: TGTGCCAGCAGCCCCGGGACAAACATCAATTCACCCCTCCACTTT. Translating gives CASSPGTNINSPLHF.

V gene TRBV6-6 combines with J gene TRBJ2-1; 11 bases are shared with TRBD2. Germline V gene data show CDR1 as MNHNY and CDR2 as SVGAGI (reference sequence). V dropped 0 bases and J dropped 9; count of bases not matched to a gene: 4. The CDR3 spans 15 residues. The CDR3 DNA is TGTGCCAGCAGTTACTCTGGACTAGCGGGTGGTGAGCAGTTCTTC. It specifies CASSYSGLAGGEQFF.

V is TRBV28 and J is TRBJ1-4; D is perhaps TRBD1 (6 bases). Germline V gene data show CDR1 as MDHEN and CDR2 as SYDVKM. V was clipped by 3 bases and J by 7 bases, with 12 bases between them. This CDR3 comprises 14 residues. The CDR3 protein is CASSFRQGSEKLFF. CDR3 sequence (DNA): TGTGCCAGCAGTTTTAGGCAGGGGAGTGAAAAACTGTTTTTT.

The chain recombines TRBV6-5 with TRBJ1-1; D possibly corresponds to TRBD1 (5 bases). Germline CDR1 and CDR2: MNHEY and SVGAGI. The CDR3 extends over 15 amino acids. V shed 6 bases and J shed 11 bases, with 25 bases lying between them. CDR3 residues: CASRTPTDQYVVAFF. The CDR3 coding sequence is TGTGCCAGCAGGACGCCGACAGACCAATACGTCGTCGCTTTCTTT.

V is TRBV5-1 and J is TRBJ2-1, with D maybe TRBD2 (5 bases). The ends were cut back, 2 bases at V and 7 bases at J, with 10 bases in the middle. This CDR3 has 13 residues. Germline V CDR1 and CDR2: SGHRS, YFSETQ. The CDR3 spells CASSFGRVNEQFF. CDR3 coding DNA: TGCGCCAGCAGCTTCGGGCGGGTGAATGAGCAGTTCTTC.

The chain employs TRBV27 and TRBJ2-7; 10 nucleotides match TRBD1. J lost 1 base, V lost 6 bases, and 9 bases had no gene match. The CDR3 length is 16 residues. The germline V gene has CDR1 MNHEY and CDR2 SMNVEV (reference sequence). The CDR3 loop is CASRELGQGTSYEQYF. The CDR3 nucleotides are TGTGCCAGCAGGGAGCTGGGACAGGGGACTTCCTACGAGCAGTACTTC.

The rearrangement links TRBV28 to TRBJ1-1; D is uncertain. V lost 10 bases, J lost 5 bases, and 14 bases lay in between. The germline V gene encodes CDR1 MDHEN and CDR2 SYDVKM. There are 12 residues in the CDR3. The CDR3 coding sequence is TGTGCCACCCCCTACGGGGTGACTGAAGCTTTCTTT. The encoded protein is CATPYGVTEAFF.

The genes are TRBV7-9 and TRBJ2-5; the match to TRBD1 covers 7 bases. CDR3 size: 14 residues. The ends lost 7 bases at V and 4 bases at J; junction bases unmatched: 9. Germline CDR1 and CDR2: SEHNR and FQNEAQ (reference sequence). CDR3 bases: TGTGCCAGCAACCACGAAGGGGGCTCAGAGACCCAGTACTTC. It specifies CASNHEGGSETQYF.

Worth noting for this clone: Other DNA sequences from this sample encode an identical CDR3 as well. The V and J genes are TRBV11-3 and TRBJ2-7; tentative D call: TRBD2 (5 bases). Germline V gene data show CDR1 as SGHNT and CDR2 as YENEEA. Trimming cost V 6 bases and J 3 bases, with 6 bases left between them. This CDR3 spans 11 amino acids. This CDR3 reads CASSRDYEQYF. CDR3 DNA sequence: TGTGCCAGCAGTCGGGACTACGAGCAGTACTTC.

The chain is built from TRBV28 and TRBJ2-1; 11 bases line up with TRBD2. This CDR3 region has 15 residues. Looked up from germline, CDR1 is MDHEN and CDR2 is SYDVKM. The J segment lost 1 base and the V segment lost 5 bases, leaving 1 base of the junction unmatched. In nucleotides, the CDR3 is TGTGCCAGCAGTGCTAGCGGGGGGTCCTACAATGAGCAGTTCTTC. Residues: CASSASGGSYNEQFF.

J is TRBJ2-1 and V is TRBV7-9; possible D gene TRBD2, 6 bases. The CDR3 contains 16 residues. Per the germline V gene, CDR1 is SEHNR and CDR2 is FQNEAQ (reference sequence). Trimming left V 5 bases short and J 5 bases short, with 19 bases between. DNA for the CDR3: TGTGCCAGCAGCCCCAAGCGGGTGGCAACCCACAATGAGCAGTTCTTC. Its translation: CASSPKRVATHNEQFF.

V gene TRBV10-3 combines with J gene TRBJ1-1, with D perhaps matching TRBD1 (5 bases). Germline loops: CDR1 ENHRY, CDR2 SYGVKD. V was trimmed by 3 bases and J by 9 bases, leaving 8 bases between them. This CDR3 contains 11 residues. The CDR3 reads CAISDQGQAFF. The CDR3 DNA reads TGTGCCATCAGTGATCAGGGTCAAGCTTTCTTT.

The V gene is TRBV11-2, the J gene TRBJ1-1; 8 bases are shared with TRBD1. The length of the CDR3 is 14 residues. The V gene end was trimmed by 4 bases and the J gene end by 2 bases; junction bases not matched to a gene: 3. CDR1 and CDR2 (germline): SGHAT, FQNNGV. CDR3 loop: CASSWQGANTEAFF. CDR3 bases: TGTGCCAGCAGCTGGCAGGGGGCTAACACTGAAGCTTTCTTT. Drawing the rest from reference TRBV11-2 and TRBJ1-1, the complete variable domain is EAGVAQSPRYKIIEKRQSVAFWCNPISGHATLYWYQQILGQGPKLLIQFQNNGVVDDSQLPKDRFSAERLKGVDSTLKIQPAKLEDSAVYLCASSWQGANTEAFFGQGTRLTVV.

This chain joins TRBV6-6 and TRBJ1-1, with D possibly being TRBD1 (5 bases). Germline values: CDR1 MNHNY, CDR2 SVGAGI (reference sequence). The CDR3 runs 13 residues. The germline V and J ends were trimmed by 2 bases and 5 bases, with 9 bases remaining between them. CDR3 in DNA: TGTGCCAGCAGTTACGTCGGGGGGACTGAAGCTTTCTTT. It translates to CASSYVGGTEAFF.

This chain links TRBV7-9 with TRBJ2-5; D is undetermined. Trimming stripped 7 bases from V and 5 bases from J, with 11 bases between. The CDR3 has 12 amino acids. CDR1 and CDR2 (germline): SEHNR, FQNEAQ (reference sequence). CDR3 DNA: TGTGCCAGCACCTCCCCCGTCGAGACCCAGTACTTC. Protein sequence: CASTSPVETQYF.

This chain connects TRBV28 to TRBJ2-3, with 9 bases matching TRBD1. The germline V gene has CDR1 MDHEN and CDR2 SYDVKM. This CDR3 contains 16 residues. The trim removed 5 bases at V and 2 bases at J, leaving 8 bases unmatched. The CDR3 here is CASSLDRGANTDTQYF. DNA for the CDR3: TGTGCCAGCAGTCTAGACAGGGGGGCAAACACAGATACGCAGTATTTT.

The chain has TRBV14 and TRBJ2-5; the match to TRBD2 covers 8 bases. The trim removed 4 bases at V and 5 bases at J, leaving 9 bases unmatched. Germline CDR1 is SGHDN and CDR2 is FVKESK. The CDR3 contains 15 residues. This CDR3 is CASSRITGGGETQYF. The CDR3 nucleotides are TGTGCCAGCAGCCGAATCACGGGAGGGGGGGAGACCCAGTACTTC.

As for this clone: A read error may produce the germline difference seen at one junction end. The chain combines TRBV13 with TRBJ2-7; possibly TRBD1 for D (5 bases). Germline CDR1 reads PRHDT; CDR2 reads FYEKMQ (reference sequence). This CDR3 has 14 residues. CDR3 nucleotides: TGTGCCAGCAGCCTAGGGCTCAGGGCCTACGAGCAGTACTTC. Its protein product is CASSLGLRAYEQYF. The complete variable domain, with remaining parts taken from reference TRBV13 and TRBJ2-7, reads AAGVIQSPRHLIKEKRETATLKCYPIPRHDTVYWYQQGPGQDPQFLISFYEKMQSDKGSIPDRFSAQQFSDYHSELNMSSLELGDSALYFCASSLGLRAYEQYFGPGTRLTVT.

The J gene is TRBJ2-1, the V gene TRBV11-3; 8 bases are a match to TRBD2. V lost 5 bases and J lost 0; bases outside the gene matches: 6. Germline V gives CDR1 SGHNT, CDR2 YENEEA. The CDR3 extends over 16 amino acids. The CDR3 DNA sequence: TGTGCCAGCAGCATACTTAGCGGGATCTCCTACAATGAGCAGTTCTTC. Its translation: CASSILSGISYNEQFF.

The CDR3 protein is CASSYAGWPHYGYTF. CDR3 DNA: TGTGCCAGCAGCTACGCAGGGTGGCCACACTATGGCTACACCTTC. The chain joins TRBV13 to TRBJ1-2, with D maybe TRBD1 (5 bases). The CDR3 loop spans 15 amino acids. Germline loops: CDR1 PRHDT, CDR2 FYEKMQ (reference sequence). V was trimmed by 4 bases and J by 3 bases, leaving 15 bases between them.

V and J are TRBV7-8 and TRBJ2-7, with a possible D match to TRBD2 (5 bases). There are 14 residues in the CDR3. Germline V gene lookup returns CDR1 SGHVS and CDR2 FQNEAQ. V was shortened by 6 bases and J by 7 bases, with 19 bases between the two germline ends. CDR3 residues: CASRKGRLSGEQYF. The CDR3 DNA sequence: TGTGCCAGCAGGAAAGGACGGTTAAGCGGAGAGCAGTACTTC.

The chain couples TRBV19 to TRBJ2-5, with D possibly matching TRBD2 (5 bases). There are 13 residues in the CDR3. V was trimmed by 6 bases and J by 2 bases, leaving 10 bases between them. Germline V gene sequence: CDR1 LNHDA, CDR2 SQIVND (reference sequence). CDR3 nucleotides: TGTGCCAGTAGATCTAGCCGACAAGAGACCCAGTACTTC. This codes for CASRSSRQETQYF. Based on the CDR3 plus reference TRBV19 and TRBJ2-5, the full variable domain is DGGITQSPKYLFRKEGQNVTLSCEQNLNHDAMYWYRQDPGQGLRLIYYSQIVNDFQKGDIAEGYSVSREKKESFPLTVTSAQKNPTAFYLCASRSSRQETQYFGPGTRLLVL.

The chain links TRBV10-1 to TRBJ1-4; the match to TRBD1 covers 9 bases. The germline CDR1 and CDR2 sequences are WNHNN and SYGVQD (reference sequence). J was trimmed by 2 bases and V by 3 bases; bases with no gene match: 4. CDR3 size: 16 residues. The CDR3: CASSEEQGATNEKLFF. CDR3 nucleotides: TGCGCCAGCAGTGAAGAACAGGGGGCGACTAATGAAAAACTGTTTTTT.

This chain links TRBV6-5 with TRBJ2-2; maybe TRBD1 (6 bases). V was trimmed by 6 bases and J by 5 bases, leaving 13 bases between them. CDR3 length: 14 residues. Germline V gene sequence: CDR1 MNHEY, CDR2 SVGAGI. The CDR3 sequence is CASRPSGVTGELFF. The CDR3 DNA follows: TGTGCCAGCAGACCTTCAGGGGTAACCGGGGAGCTGTTTTTT.